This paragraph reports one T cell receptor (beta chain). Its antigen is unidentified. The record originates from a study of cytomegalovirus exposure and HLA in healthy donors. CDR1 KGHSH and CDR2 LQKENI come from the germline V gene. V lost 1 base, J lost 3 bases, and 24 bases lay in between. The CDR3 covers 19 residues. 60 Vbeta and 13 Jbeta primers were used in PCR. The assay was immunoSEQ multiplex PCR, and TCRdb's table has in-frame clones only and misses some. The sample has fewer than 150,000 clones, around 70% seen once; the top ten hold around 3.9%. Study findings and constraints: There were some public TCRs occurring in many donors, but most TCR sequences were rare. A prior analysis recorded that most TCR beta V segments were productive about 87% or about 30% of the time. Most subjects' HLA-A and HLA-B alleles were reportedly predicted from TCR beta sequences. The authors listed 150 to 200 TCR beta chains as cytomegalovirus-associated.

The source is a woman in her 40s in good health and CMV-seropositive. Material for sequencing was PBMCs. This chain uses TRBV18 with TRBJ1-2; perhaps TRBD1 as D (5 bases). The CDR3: CASSPLSSVDTGIYYGYTF. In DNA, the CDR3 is TGTGCCAGCTCACCACTTTCGAGCGTGGACACTGGAATATACTATGGCTACACCTTC.